This T cell receptor beta chain was captured in a study of human T cells and chemical hapten exposure (dated by TCRdb to about 2021). For the study in its entirety: For sensitization, 2% DPC in acetone was applied to an approximately 2 cm by approximately 2 cm area of upper inner arm skin. Blood samples were taken from patients before sensitization (week 0) and then at 2, 6 and about 24 weeks after DPC sensitization. Patients additionally received weekly therapeutic DPC doses to the scalp throughout the approximately 22-week study period. Libraries were pooled for sequencing, and variation in per-sample TCR yields was attributed mainly to small differences in library volumes within the pool. The patient cohort, mostly female, included alopecia areata with under or over 50% scalp involvement, alopecia totalis and alopecia universalis. Around 29 alopecia patients provided blood for TCR sequencing at one to four time points (pre-sensitization, 2, 6 and 24 weeks). Patch testing was done on the upper back using Finn chambers containing 0.01% DPC, and results were scored after 6 days according to International Contact Dermatitis Research Group standards. In alopecia patients, the study followed how the peripheral blood TCR repertoire changed in vivo over primary and secondary sensitization to diphenylcyclopropenone (DPC), a hapten.

On the study overall, not on this receptor specifically: The number of TCRs above 1 in 1000 frequency did not change with DPC sensitization; there was no evidence of global repertoire structure alterations. Significantly more large CDR3 similarity clusters were formed by expanded TCRs than by pre-sensitization or healthy control sets, consistent with antigen-driven responses. Repeated subsampling changed both the strength of the expansion versus patch-test correlation and the threshold at which that correlation became significant. Alopecia, a presumed autoimmune disease, was present in all patients, so the immune response of the patients might differ from that of healthy individuals. Patch test score was positively correlated with the number of PT1 expanded TCRs, with significance at thresholds 8, 16 and 32 but not at 4.

This clonotype was counted only a few times. The antigen it binds to is not known. No base quality values were provided; no much bigger clone lies one nucleotide off. This specimen's time point label, interpreted: patch test 1, 2 weeks after DPC sensitization. In the paper's terms, the treatment or condition label means: therapeutic diphenylcyclopropenone sensitization with weekly scalp DPC. At every patch-test visit, the blood draw took place before the patch test was put on. To be eligible, patients had to be aged 18 to 70, diagnosed with alopecia and judged suitable for DPC therapy, while pregnant patients were excluded. Unfractionated whole blood was collected in Tempus Blood RNA tubes, and total RNA was extracted from that blood. Library prep was done by RACE. Sequencing was performed on a NextSeq 500. During library preparation, unique molecular identifiers were attached to individual cDNA molecules so that TCRs could be counted quantitatively and reproducibly. For every blood RNA sample, sequencing covered both the TCR alpha and TCR beta chains. Turning to the authors' computational methods: A median of around 100,000 TCRs per sample was observed, with a range of about 23,224 to 750,000. V, J and CDR3 annotation of the TCR reads was carried out using the Decombinator software suite. To make PS versus PT1 abundance plots, every sample was subsampled to the same number of TCRs (28,000). Expanded TCRs were defined as absent before sensitization and observed at least eight times at the 2-week time point. Starting from the raw public reads, TCRdb applied fastp trimming at Q25, assembled clones with MiXCR and retained in-frame beta chains. Each record represents a unique CDR3 protein, reported with the most common genes and DNA among its rows. TCRdb's processing, not the study's, gives the V and J calls here. The sample table contains around 300,000 distinct CDR3 sequences; only one count was recorded for around 6.9% of them. In total, the top ten clones hold more than 7% of the sample.

The germline ends are 15 bases apart after V is trimmed by 3 bases and J by 6 bases. As encoded in the germline V gene, CDR1 is KGHSH while CDR2 is LQKENI. The cysteine opens and the phenylalanine closes a CDR3 of 15 amino acids. Only the CDR3 DNA is retained, 45 bases long and in frame from the first base. Here the chain combines TRBV18 and TRBJ1-3; the best D guess is TRBD1, with 6 bases matching. This clonotype originated in a woman under 30 with alopecia areata. Some clones in this sample may be carry-over from other donors' samples. The source was whole blood, collected in connection with sensitization to the hapten diphenylcyclopropenone (DPC). The CDR3 here reads CASSPPTGIQNTIYF. In nucleotides, the sequence is TGTGCCAGCTCACCGCCTACAGGGATCCAAAACACCATATATTTT. When the CDR3 is completed using the reference TRBV18 and TRBJ1-3 genes on either side, the full variable domain is NAGVMQNPRHLVRRRGQEARLRCSPMKGHSHVYWYRQLPEEGLKFMVYLQKENIIDESGMPKERFSAEFPKEGPSILRIQQVVRGDSAAYFCASSPPTGIQNTIYFGEGSWLTVV.